This entry lists 28 T cell receptor beta chains sequenced from one sample in a study of blood T cell repertoires in COVID-19. TCRdb keeps only in-frame clones here, not all; method: immunoSEQ multiplex PCR. This table holds 310,000 or so clones, more than 75% found once. The sequenced sample was peripheral blood. All receptors come from a woman aged 50 to 60 with acute or convalescent COVID-19.

The rearrangement joins TRBV7-2 to TRBJ2-3; 7 bases map to TRBD1. The germline CDR1 and CDR2 sequences are SGHTA and FQGNSA. The V and J ends lost 3 bases and 2 bases, in that order; junction bases with no gene match: 5. This CDR3 has 15 residues. CDR3 amino acids: CASSFRGTNTDTQYF. DNA of the CDR3: TGTGCCAGCAGCTTCAGGGGGACCAACACAGATACGCAGTATTTT.

On this clone itself: Other DNA variants within this sample encode the same CDR3. J is TRBJ2-4 and V is TRBV5-5; 7 bases fit TRBD2. The germline CDR1 and CDR2 sequences are SGHKS and YYEKEE (reference sequence). The length of the CDR3 is 17 residues. After removal of 2 bases from V and 3 bases from J, the junction contained 11 bases not matched to a gene. The CDR3 DNA is TGTGCCAGCAGCTTTGAAGTGGGAGGGCCGGTCAAAAACATTCAGTACTTC. Its translation is CASSFEVGGPVKNIQYF.

V and J are TRBV19 and TRBJ1-2, with D perhaps matching TRBD1 (6 bases). The length of the CDR3 is 14 residues. CDR1 and CDR2 (germline): LNHDA, SQIVND (reference sequence). V lost 4 bases, J lost 0 bases, and 9 bases lay in between. The CDR3, as DNA: TGTGCCAGTAGTACAGGGGCTTCTAACTATGGCTACACCTTC. Encoded protein: CASSTGASNYGYTF.

J is TRBJ2-2 and V is TRBV19; maybe TRBD1 (6 bases). The length of the CDR3 is 16 residues. Germline values: CDR1 LNHDA, CDR2 SQIVND (reference sequence). Between the trimmed V and J ends, which lost 7 bases and 2 bases, there was a span of 17 bases. As DNA, the CDR3 is TGTGCCAGTACCTTTATCCGGGACACTAACACCGGGGAGCTGTTTTTT. Protein: CASTFIRDTNTGELFF.

This clone was recorded once. The V call is TRBV20-1, the J call TRBJ2-1, with D perhaps matching TRBD2 (5 bases). Per germline, CDR1 DFQATT and CDR2 SNEGSKA (reference sequence). The CDR3 consists of 13 residues. The V and J ends lost 3 bases and 4 bases respectively, with 10 bases between them. The chain's CDR3 is CSASFSAYNEQFF. CDR3 bases: TGCAGTGCTAGTTTTAGCGCATACAATGAGCAGTTCTTC.

J is TRBJ2-7 and V is TRBV28; 10 bases map to TRBD2. Unmatched junction bases numbered 4, after V lost 6 bases and J lost 5 bases. CDR3 length: 13 residues. Germline V gene data show CDR1 as MDHEN and CDR2 as SYDVKM. DNA for the CDR3: TGTGCCAGCAGCAGCGGGAGGGCCCACGAGCAGTACTTC. Translating it yields CASSSGRAHEQYF.

J is TRBJ2-2 and V is TRBV5-6; tentatively, D is TRBD1 (6 bases). CDR1 SGHDT and CDR2 YYEEEE come from the germline V gene. The CDR3 length is 15 residues. V shed 0 bases and J shed 5 bases, with 11 bases lying between them. As DNA, the CDR3 is TGTGCCAGCAGCTTGGAACAGGGAAGGACCGGGGAGCTGTTTTTT. Translating gives CASSLEQGRTGELFF.

This chain links TRBV6-2 or TRBV6-3 with TRBJ2-1; D is perhaps TRBD2 (6 bases). Germline V gene data show CDR1 as MNHEY and CDR2 as SVGEGT. Trimming removed 0 bases from V and 4 bases from J, with 16 bases in between. This CDR3 spans 17 amino acids. In DNA, the CDR3 is TGTGCCAGCAGTTACTCATGGGGGGAGCGATCTTACAATGAGCAGTTCTTC. Residues: CASSYSWGERSYNEQFF.

The chain is built from TRBV7-3 and TRBJ1-3, with a weak D call TRBD1 (5 bases). V dropped 7 bases and J dropped 4 bases, with 17 bases sitting between them. Germline loops: CDR1 SGHTA, CDR2 FQGTGA. There are 15 residues in the CDR3. CDR3 in DNA: TGTGCCAGCACCCTTACGCCAGGGCCCGGAAACACCATATATTTT. This translates into CASTLTPGPGNTIYF.

The CDR3 loop is CASSLRGQEAFF. The CDR3 DNA is TGTGCCAGCAGTTTACGGGGACAGGAAGCTTTCTTT. The chain recombines TRBV28 with TRBJ1-1; 7 bases map to TRBD1. Trimming removed 2 bases from V and 8 bases from J; junction bases left unmatched: 2. Looked up from germline, CDR1 is MDHEN and CDR2 is SYDVKM. The CDR3 is 12 amino acids.

The chain joins TRBV29-1 to TRBJ2-7; 7 bases agree with TRBD2. Germline CDR1 reads SQVTM; CDR2 reads ANQGSEA. Trimming at V came to 7 bases and at J to 1 base, leaving 7 bases not matched to a gene. The CDR3 is 13 residues long. CDR3 loop: CSAVGGGSYEQYF. Written as DNA, the CDR3 is TGCAGCGCGGTGGGGGGAGGGTCCTACGAGCAGTACTTC.

This clone occurred a few times. J is TRBJ2-7 and V is TRBV9; TRBD1 is a possible D gene (6 bases). Germline assignment: CDR1 SGDLS and CDR2 YYNGEE. Trimming shortened V by 0 bases and J by 5 bases, and 18 bases separated the two germline ends. CDR3 length: 16 amino acids. The CDR3 sequence is CASSVALRQELNEQYF. The CDR3, as DNA: TGTGCCAGCAGCGTAGCCCTTCGACAGGAGCTCAACGAGCAGTACTTC. The complete variable domain, with remaining parts taken from reference TRBV9 and TRBJ2-7, reads DSGVTQTPKHLITATGQRVTLRCSPRSGDLSVYWYQQSLDQGLQFLIQYYNGEERAKGNILERFSAQQFPDLHSELNLSSLELGDSALYFCASSVALRQELNEQYFGPGTRLTVT.

The chain employs TRBV11-3 and TRBJ2-1; TRBD2 agrees at 7 bases. The J segment lost 4 bases and the V segment lost 0 bases, leaving 9 bases of the junction unmatched. The CDR3 extends over 17 amino acids. Per germline, CDR1 SGHNT and CDR2 YENEEA. The CDR3 here is CASSLDGGTTPYNEQFF. CDR3 nucleotide sequence: TGTGCCAGCAGCTTAGATGGGGGGACTACCCCTTACAATGAGCAGTTCTTC.

This clone occurred a few times. The chain is built from TRBV27 and TRBJ1-5, with 8 bases that match TRBD1. This CDR3 is built from 15 residues. Per germline, CDR1 MNHEY and CDR2 SMNVEV (reference sequence). Trimming at V came to 5 bases and at J to 3 bases, leaving 6 bases not matched to a gene. The CDR3 protein is CASSRMTGVNQPQHF. The DNA of the CDR3 is TGTGCCAGCAGTCGAATGACAGGGGTCAATCAGCCCCAGCATTTT.

The chain carries TRBV2 and TRBJ2-7, with D perhaps TRBD2 (6 bases). With 10 bases removed from V and 6 bases from J, the gap between germline ends came to 19 bases. The CDR3 totals 13 residues. Germline loops: CDR1 SNHLY, CDR2 FYNNEI. The chain's CDR3 is CATGWGEVSEQYF. CDR3 in DNA: TGTGCCACGGGATGGGGGGAGGTAAGCGAGCAGTACTTC.

The rearrangement joins TRBV5-1 to TRBJ2-1; 7 bases line up with TRBD2. V shed 2 bases and J 5 bases; nucleotides not matched to a gene: 4. Germline assignment: CDR1 SGHRS and CDR2 YFSETQ. The CDR3 runs to 14 residues. The CDR3 is CASSFRRGNNEQFF. The CDR3, as DNA: TGCGCCAGCAGCTTTCGGCGGGGGAACAATGAGCAGTTCTTC. Full variable domain (outside the CDR3, taken from reference TRBV5-1 and TRBJ2-1): KAGVTQTPRYLIKTRGQQVTLSCSPISGHRSVSWYQQTPGQGLQFLFEYFSETQRNKGNFPGRFSGRQFSNSRSEMNVSTLELGDSALYLCASSFRRGNNEQFFGPGTRLTVL.

V is TRBV5-4 and J is TRBJ1-3; 10 bases are a match to TRBD1. V gave up 3 bases and J gave up 1 base; unmatched junction bases: 4. Germline V gives CDR1 SGHNT, CDR2 YYREEE (reference sequence). This CDR3 is 16 amino acids long. The CDR3 sequence is CASSSGQGGSGNTIYF. CDR3 nucleotide sequence: TGTGCCAGCAGCTCCGGACAGGGGGGATCTGGAAACACCATATATTTT.

The gene calls are TRBV6-2 or TRBV6-3 and TRBJ1-2; 8 bases line up with TRBD1. Germline V gene sequence: CDR1 MNHEY, CDR2 SVGEGT. The CDR3 runs to 14 residues. The V and J ends lost 5 bases and 6 bases, in that order; junction bases with no gene match: 8. CDR3: CASSLLGQGNGYTF. In DNA form, the CDR3 reads TGTGCCAGCAGTCTCCTAGGACAGGGCAATGGCTACACCTTC.

V usage is TRBV4-1 and J usage is TRBJ1-1, with D possibly matching TRBD1 (6 bases). V was pared by 1 base and J by 0 bases, with 12 bases between. The CDR3 runs to 16 residues. Germline CDR1 and CDR2: MGHRA and YSYEKL. The chain's CDR3 is CASSQGEHRVNTEAFF. In nucleotides, the CDR3 is TGCGCCAGCAGCCAAGGGGAACACAGGGTGAACACTGAAGCTTTCTTT.

The chain links TRBV5-1 to TRBJ2-6; 10 positions agree with TRBD2. The germline V gene encodes CDR1 SGHRS and CDR2 YFSETQ. This CDR3 is built from 16 residues. V shed 4 bases, J shed 2 bases, and the junction held 3 bases outside the gene matches. The CDR3 loop is CASSLAGVTGANVLTF. CDR3 DNA: TGCGCCAGCAGCCTAGCGGGAGTTACTGGGGCCAACGTCCTGACTTTC.

The chain is built from TRBV4-2 and TRBJ2-1; 8 nucleotides agree with TRBD2. CDR1 LGHNA and CDR2 YNFKEQ come from the germline V gene. The CDR3 length is 17 residues. The V gene end was trimmed by 2 bases and the J gene end by 2 bases; junction bases not matched to a gene: 8. CDR3 amino acids: CASSQFLSGGTYNEQFF. CDR3 bases: TGTGCCAGCAGCCAATTTCTCTCGGGAGGGACCTACAATGAGCAGTTCTTC.

This clone appeared once. V and J are TRBV10-3 and TRBJ2-2, with D tentatively TRBD1 (7 bases). Deletions cut 6 bases from V and 0 bases from J, with 17 bases between. The CDR3 covers 17 residues. From germline, CDR1 is ENHRY and CDR2 SYGVKD. The CDR3 nucleotides are TGTGCCATCAGAATGAGCACCAGGGGGGCGAACACCGGGGAGCTGTTTTTT. Its translation: CAIRMSTRGANTGELFF.

V is TRBV6-5 and J is TRBJ1-1; no clear D gene. The CDR3 sequence is 14 residues long. The germline CDR1 and CDR2 sequences are MNHEY and SVGAGI. V was clipped by 6 bases and J by 1 base, with 12 bases between them. DNA of the CDR3: TGTGCCAGCAGGCCGGGTCTATCGAACACTGAAGCTTTCTTT. Protein: CASRPGLSNTEAFF.

The chain links TRBV28 to TRBJ1-1; a possible D gene is TRBD1 (5 bases). Germline assignment: CDR1 MDHEN and CDR2 SYDVKM. The CDR3 totals 15 residues. With 8 bases removed from V and 5 bases from J, the gap between germline ends came to 21 bases. Here the CDR3 reads CASFYQGVVGTEAFF. The CDR3 DNA reads as TGTGCCAGCTTTTATCAAGGGGTAGTAGGGACTGAAGCTTTCTTT.

The J gene is TRBJ1-1, the V gene TRBV5-8, with D possibly being TRBD1 (6 bases). CDR1 is SGHTS, CDR2 YDEGEE, per germline. The CDR3 is made up of 14 amino acids. Trimming removed 0 bases at V and 7 bases at J, with 13 bases between. CDR3 amino acids: CASSLAWGRSEAFF. CDR3 nucleotides: TGTGCCAGCAGCTTGGCCTGGGGGCGGAGTGAAGCTTTCTTT.

The chain employs TRBV19 and TRBJ2-3; a possible D gene is TRBD1 (5 bases). Germline V gene sequence: CDR1 LNHDA, CDR2 SQIVND (reference sequence). The length of the CDR3 is 14 residues. V lost 6 bases and J lost 0, with 10 bases in between. The CDR3 loop reads CASSDRVSTDTQYF. The CDR3 DNA reads as TGTGCCAGTAGCGACAGAGTGAGCACAGATACGCAGTATTTT.

This clone was seen only a few times. The chain couples TRBV9 to TRBJ2-7, with 9 bases identical to TRBD2. V was clipped by 0 bases and J by 6 bases; unmatched bases: 7. CDR1 and CDR2 from the germline V gene are SGDLS and YYNGEE. This CDR3 has 15 amino acids. The CDR3 DNA follows: TGTGCCAGCAGCGTAGTTAGCGGGAGAGAGGGCGAGCAGTACTTC. Its translation: CASSVVSGREGEQYF.

There are a few counts of this clone. V gene TRBV3-1 (or the pseudogene TRBV3-2) combines with J gene TRBJ2-1; 7 bases map to TRBD2. The trim removed 5 bases at V and 4 bases at J, leaving 5 bases unmatched. The CDR3 extends over 14 amino acids. CDR1 is LGHDT, CDR2 YNNKEL, per germline (reference sequence). DNA for the CDR3: TGTGCCAGCAGCTTCGGACTAGGTTACAATGAGCAGTTCTTC. Its protein is CASSFGLGYNEQFF.